The text below deals with one TCR beta chain. These data originate in a study of blood T cell repertoires in COVID-19. Across the study: The analysed material was cDNA or gDNA that came from T cells, B-cell-depleted T cells, or PBMCs.

V shed 7 bases and J shed 7 bases, with 13 bases lying between them. Germline CDR1 is MNHEY and CDR2 is SVGAGI. This CDR3 has 13 amino acids. Assay used: immunoSEQ multiplex PCR; TCRdb lists only in-frame clones, some missing. The sample holds 20,000 to 30,000 clones; around nine tenths are singletons and the top ten take approximately 3%. V is TRBV6-5 and J is TRBJ1-4; D call uncertain. The material sequenced was peripheral blood. The source of this sequence is a human donor in a cohort sampled during active COVID-19. CDR3: CASTRGQAEKLFF. CDR3 in DNA: TGTGCCAGCACTCGTGGTCAGGCTGAAAAACTGTTTTTT.